Below are 4 T cell receptor beta chains sequenced from a single sample in a study of T cells in Graves' hyperthyroidism and ophthalmopathy (dated 2019 in TCRdb). Receptors were amplified or captured by multiplex PCR. The data were produced on an Illumina HiSeq 2000. Amplification of TCR beta CDR3 regions was carried out from RNA transcripts. The first round of RT-PCR for the TCR CDR3 was performed with the HTBI primer set and the Qiagen OneStep RT-PCR kit. TCRdb itself trimmed the public reads at Q25 with fastp, ran MiXCR and retained productive beta chains. Entries are consolidated by CDR3 protein sequence, retaining the most common genes and DNA. For this sample there are 300,000 or so distinct CDR3 sequences; around 23% appear just once. Over 45% of the sample comes from the top ten. Sequencing was performed on blood. Receptors originate from a woman in her forties or fifties with Graves' hyperthyroidism.

This clonotype was found a few times. The genes are TRBV6-1 and TRBJ2-7; 12 bases match TRBD2. The CDR3 has 15 residues. V was clipped by 6 bases and J by 6 bases; unmatched bases: 9. From germline, CDR1 is MNHNS and CDR2 SASEGT. DNA of the CDR3: TGTGCCAGCAGGGCAACGGGACTAGCGGGCGTCGAGCAGTACTTC. It is translated as CASRATGLAGVEQYF.

V gene TRBV9 combines with J gene TRBJ2-2; 9 bases line up with TRBD2. Germline-derived CDR1 and CDR2 are SGDLS and YYNGEE. The CDR3 contains 15 residues. The ends lost 6 bases at V and 2 bases at J; junction bases unmatched: 5. The CDR3 spells CASMAGGPNTGELFF. Here the CDR3 DNA reads TGTGCCAGCATGGCGGGAGGGCCTAACACCGGGGAGCTGTTTTTT.

The genes are TRBV30 and TRBJ2-5; D is tentatively TRBD1 or TRBD2 (6 bases each). Trimming stripped 1 base from V and 9 bases from J, with 15 bases between. CDR1 and CDR2 (germline): GTSNPN, SVGIG (reference sequence). This CDR3 contains 13 residues. The CDR3 sequence is CAWSDGGSVSQYF. The CDR3 nucleotides are TGTGCCTGGAGTGACGGGGGCTCCGTGTCCCAGTACTTC. The entire variable domain, with the rest obtained from reference TRBV30 and TRBJ2-5, is as follows: SQTIHQWPATLVQPVGSPLSLECTVEGTSNPNLYWYRQAAGRGLQLLFYSVGIGQISSEVPQNLSASRPQDRQFILSSKKLLLSDSGFYLCAWSDGGSVSQYFGPGTRLLVL.

This clonotype has just a few counts. This rearrangement joins TRBV15 to TRBJ2-7, with 11 bases fitting TRBD1. Looked up from germline, CDR1 is LNHNV and CDR2 is YYDKDF (reference sequence). J was trimmed by 6 bases and V by 5 bases; bases with no gene match: 9. This CDR3 contains 15 residues. CDR3 loop: CATSGRDRGDREQYF. The CDR3 coding sequence is TGTGCCACCAGCGGCCGGGACAGGGGGGATCGCGAGCAGTACTTC.